This TCR beta chain was documented in a study of blood T cell repertoires in COVID-19 (TCRdb year 2020). Notes on the research overall: Collaborator samples came from the United States, Italy and Spain and covered acute and convalescent phases of COVID-19. The prospective study material was composed of cDNA or gDNA derived from T cells, B-cell-depleted T cells, or PBMCs. Subjects who had been exposed to COVID-19, were actively infected with it, or had recovered from it provided the deeply sampled blood TCRbeta repertoires that made up the dataset. The repertoires were released in a freely available public database meant as a resource for research on the immune response to SARS-CoV-2. Samples came from the ongoing ImmuneRACE study (first 160 participants) plus 1,254 subjects from 6 global collaborators. A de-identified subject ID, COVID-19 status, age in years and sex were almost always included in the sample metadata. Where available, HLA class I and class II types were taken from metadata supplied by the sample provider and were not determined by assay-based typing.

From a lookup of the germline V gene (reference sequence), CDR1 and CDR2 are SGHKS and YYEKEE. Cut back by 1 base and 2 bases, the V and J ends lie 6 bases apart. Including cysteine and phenylalanine, the CDR3 has 13 amino acids. The entry retains the CDR3 DNA only, 39 bases that are in frame from base 1. Whole blood was collected in K2EDTA tubes by collaborating institutions according to the institutions' own protocols. Collaborator samples were shipped for TCRbeta analysis as frozen whole blood, isolated PBMCs, or DNA extracted from either sample type. About this clone: It has no known antigen specificity. No per-base quality is available; no much larger clone lies one base away.

TCRbeta CDR3 regions were amplified from genomic DNA using the immunoSEQ Assay, a bias-controlled multiplex PCR. Per the authors' processing: Within the assay, amplification of reference gene primers was used to estimate how many nucleated cells each sample contained. To quantify the absolute abundance of each unique TCRbeta CDR3 rearrangement, sequence reads were collapsed and filtered. For each sample, productive Simpson clonality was calculated by taking the square root of Simpson's diversity index across productive rearrangements. TCRdb mirrors the immuneACCESS table, restricted to in-frame sequences. Some clones are absent from its copies; in checked studies, under half trace to an unresolved V gene, and the reason for the others is unknown. D and trimming were read from the DNA, whereas the V and J calls and clone size are those reported in that table. Present in this sample are about 150,000 clones, 70% to 90% of which were seen just once. The ten largest make up about 5% of the sample.

Paper-wide results and their limitations: The quantity of clinical and demographic metadata differed by source and by participant and was supplied without curation.

The chain uses TRBV5-5 and TRBJ1-1, with the identity of the D gene unclear. The sequencing sample was made of peripheral blood. The receptor comes from a human donor in a cohort sampled during active COVID-19. Here is the DNA: TGTGCCAGCAGCTTGTTAGATAACACTGAAGCTTTCTTT. This sequence encodes CASSLLDNTEAFF.